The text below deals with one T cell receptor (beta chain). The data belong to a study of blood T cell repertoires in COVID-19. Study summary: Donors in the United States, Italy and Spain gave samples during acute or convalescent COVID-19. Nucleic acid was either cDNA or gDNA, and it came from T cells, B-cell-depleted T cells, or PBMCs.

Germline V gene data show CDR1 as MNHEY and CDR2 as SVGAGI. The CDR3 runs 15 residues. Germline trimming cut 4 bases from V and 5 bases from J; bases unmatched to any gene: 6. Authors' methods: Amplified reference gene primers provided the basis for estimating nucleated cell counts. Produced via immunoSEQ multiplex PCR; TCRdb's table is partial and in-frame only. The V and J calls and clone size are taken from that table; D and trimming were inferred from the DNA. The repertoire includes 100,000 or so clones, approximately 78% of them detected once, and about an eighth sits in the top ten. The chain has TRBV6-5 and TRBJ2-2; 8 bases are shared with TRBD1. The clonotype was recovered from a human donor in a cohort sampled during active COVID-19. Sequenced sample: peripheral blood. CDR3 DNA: TGTGCCAGCAGTTCACCAGGGGGCAAGACCGGGGAGCTGTTTTTT. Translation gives CASSSPGGKTGELFF.